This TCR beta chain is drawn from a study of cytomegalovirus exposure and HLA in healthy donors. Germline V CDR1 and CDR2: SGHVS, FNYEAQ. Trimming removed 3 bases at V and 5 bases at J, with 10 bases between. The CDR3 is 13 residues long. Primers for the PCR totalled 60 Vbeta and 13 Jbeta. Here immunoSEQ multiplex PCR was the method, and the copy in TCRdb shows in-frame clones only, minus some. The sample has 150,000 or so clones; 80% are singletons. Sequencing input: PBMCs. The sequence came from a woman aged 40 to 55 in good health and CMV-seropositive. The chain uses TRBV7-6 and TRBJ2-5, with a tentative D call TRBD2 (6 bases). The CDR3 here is CASSFGGPETQYF. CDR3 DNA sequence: TGTGCCAGCAGCTTTGGAGGGCCGGAGACCCAGTACTTC.